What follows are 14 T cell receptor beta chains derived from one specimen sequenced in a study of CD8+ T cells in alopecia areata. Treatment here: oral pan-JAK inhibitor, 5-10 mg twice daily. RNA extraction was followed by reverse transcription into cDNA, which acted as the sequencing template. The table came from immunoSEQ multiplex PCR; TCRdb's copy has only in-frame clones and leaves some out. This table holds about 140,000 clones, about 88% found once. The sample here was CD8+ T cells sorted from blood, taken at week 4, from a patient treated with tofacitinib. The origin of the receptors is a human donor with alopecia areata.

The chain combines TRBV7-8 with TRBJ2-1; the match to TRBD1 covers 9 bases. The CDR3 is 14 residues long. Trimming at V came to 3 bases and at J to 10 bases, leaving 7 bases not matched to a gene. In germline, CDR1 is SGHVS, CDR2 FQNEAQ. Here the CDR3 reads CASSFRDRVHEQFF. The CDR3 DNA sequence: TGTGCCAGCAGCTTCCGGGACAGGGTCCACGAGCAGTTCTTC.

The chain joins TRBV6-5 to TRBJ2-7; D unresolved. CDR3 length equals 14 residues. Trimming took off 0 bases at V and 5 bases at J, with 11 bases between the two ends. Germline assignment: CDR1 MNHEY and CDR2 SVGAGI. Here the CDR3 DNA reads TGTGCCAGCAGTTACTCCAAGGCTCGTCACGAGCAGTACTTC. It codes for CASSYSKARHEQYF.

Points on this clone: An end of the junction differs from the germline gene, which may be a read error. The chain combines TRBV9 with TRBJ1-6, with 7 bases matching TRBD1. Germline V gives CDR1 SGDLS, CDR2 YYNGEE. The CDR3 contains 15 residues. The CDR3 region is CAGSPRDSENSPLHF. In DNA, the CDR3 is TGTGCCGGCAGCCCGCGGGACAGTGAAAATTCACCCCTCCACTTT.

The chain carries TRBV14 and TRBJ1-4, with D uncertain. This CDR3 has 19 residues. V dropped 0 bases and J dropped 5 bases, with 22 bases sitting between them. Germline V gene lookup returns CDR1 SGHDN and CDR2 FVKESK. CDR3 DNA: TGTGCCAGCAGCCAAGATTTAACGGGAGGCCCTGGCCAGAATGAAAAACTGTTTTTT. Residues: CASSQDLTGGPGQNEKLFF.

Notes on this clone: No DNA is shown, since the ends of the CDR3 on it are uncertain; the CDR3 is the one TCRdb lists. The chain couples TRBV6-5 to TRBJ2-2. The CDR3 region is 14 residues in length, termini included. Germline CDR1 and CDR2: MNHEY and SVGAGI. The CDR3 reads CASSTSGASGELFF.

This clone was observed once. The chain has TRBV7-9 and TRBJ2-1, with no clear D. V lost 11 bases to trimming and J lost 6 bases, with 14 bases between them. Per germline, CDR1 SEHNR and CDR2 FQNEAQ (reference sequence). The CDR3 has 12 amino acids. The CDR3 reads CAHPVAPNEQFF. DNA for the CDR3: TGTGCCCACCCCGTCGCCCCCAATGAGCAGTTCTTC.

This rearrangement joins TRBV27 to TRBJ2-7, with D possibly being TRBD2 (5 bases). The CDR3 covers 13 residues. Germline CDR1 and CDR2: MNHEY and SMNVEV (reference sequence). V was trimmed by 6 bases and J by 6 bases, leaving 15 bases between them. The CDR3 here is CASRLRNRGEQYF. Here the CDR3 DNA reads TGTGCCAGCAGACTCCGAAACCGGGGCGAGCAGTACTTC.

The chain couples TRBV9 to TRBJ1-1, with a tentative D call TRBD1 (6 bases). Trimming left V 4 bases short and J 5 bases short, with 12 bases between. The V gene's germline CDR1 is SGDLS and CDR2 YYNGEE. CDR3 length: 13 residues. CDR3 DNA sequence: TGTGCCAGCAGCTCTACAGGGAGAACTGAAGCTTTCTTT. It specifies CASSSTGRTEAFF.

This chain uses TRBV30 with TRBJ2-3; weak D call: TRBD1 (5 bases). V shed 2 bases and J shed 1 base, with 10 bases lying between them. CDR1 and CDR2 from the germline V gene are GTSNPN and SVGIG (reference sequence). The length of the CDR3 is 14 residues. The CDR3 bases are TGTGCCTGGAGTAAGGGGCCCGGCACAGATACGCAGTATTTT. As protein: CAWSKGPGTDTQYF.

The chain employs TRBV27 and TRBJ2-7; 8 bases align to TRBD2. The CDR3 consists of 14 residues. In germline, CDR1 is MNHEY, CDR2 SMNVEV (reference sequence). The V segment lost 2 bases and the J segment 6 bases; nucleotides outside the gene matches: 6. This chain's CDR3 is CASSLIAGGGEQYF. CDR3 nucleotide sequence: TGTGCCAGCAGTTTAATCGCGGGGGGCGGCGAGCAGTACTTC.

CDR3 bases: TGTGCCAGCAGCTTAGCGCGGGGACATCCCAACTATGGCTACACCTTC. Translation: CASSLARGHPNYGYTF. V is TRBV7-2 and J is TRBJ1-2; the D gene is possibly TRBD1 (6 bases). Trimming cost V 0 bases and J 2 bases, with 13 bases left between them. The CDR3 consists of 16 residues. Looked up from germline, CDR1 is SGHTA and CDR2 is FQGNSA.

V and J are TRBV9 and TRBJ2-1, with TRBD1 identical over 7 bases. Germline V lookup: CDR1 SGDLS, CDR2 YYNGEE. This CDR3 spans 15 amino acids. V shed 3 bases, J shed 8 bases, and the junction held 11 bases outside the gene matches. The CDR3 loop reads CASSDQGTAWDEQFF. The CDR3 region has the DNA TGTGCCAGCAGCGACCAAGGGACAGCTTGGGATGAGCAGTTCTTC.

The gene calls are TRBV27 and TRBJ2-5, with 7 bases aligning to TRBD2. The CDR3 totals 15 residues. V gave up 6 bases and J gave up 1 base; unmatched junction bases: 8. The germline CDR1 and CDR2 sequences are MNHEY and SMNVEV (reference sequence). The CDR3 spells CASSLNPGGQETQYF. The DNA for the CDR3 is TGTGCCAGCAGCCTAAACCCGGGAGGCCAAGAGACCCAGTACTTC.

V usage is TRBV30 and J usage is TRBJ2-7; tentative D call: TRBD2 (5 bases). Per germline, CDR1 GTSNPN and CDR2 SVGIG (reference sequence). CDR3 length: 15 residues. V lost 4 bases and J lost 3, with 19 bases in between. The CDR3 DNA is TGTGCCTGGACTGAAAGAACCCAACTAGGCTACGAGCAGTACTTC. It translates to CAWTERTQLGYEQYF.